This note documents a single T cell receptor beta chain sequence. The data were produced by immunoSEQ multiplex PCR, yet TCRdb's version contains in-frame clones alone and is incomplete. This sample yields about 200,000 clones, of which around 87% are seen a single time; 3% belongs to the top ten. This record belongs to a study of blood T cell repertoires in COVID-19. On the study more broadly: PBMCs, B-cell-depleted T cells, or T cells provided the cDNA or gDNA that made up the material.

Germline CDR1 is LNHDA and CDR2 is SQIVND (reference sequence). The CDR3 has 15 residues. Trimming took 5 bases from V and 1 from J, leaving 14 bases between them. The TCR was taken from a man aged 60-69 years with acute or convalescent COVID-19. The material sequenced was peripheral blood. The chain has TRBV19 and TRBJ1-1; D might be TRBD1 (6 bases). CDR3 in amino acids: CASSAQGLSNTEAFF. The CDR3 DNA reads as TGTGCCAGTAGTGCCCAGGGGCTTTCGAACACTGAAGCTTTCTTT.